One sample yielded the 18 T cell receptor beta chains listed below, sequenced in a study of blood T cell repertoires in COVID-19. Generated by immunoSEQ multiplex PCR, the TCRdb table keeps only in-frame clones and is missing some. The data hold 220,000 or so clones, with approximately 83% observed a single time. Material for sequencing was PBMCs or T cells enriched from blood (not recorded which). Receptor source: a woman in her fifties or sixties who had recovered from COVID-19.

The chain uses TRBV12-3 or TRBV12-4 and TRBJ1-1, with D tentatively TRBD1 (5 bases). The germline V and J ends were trimmed by 6 bases and 5 bases, with 10 bases remaining between them. The CDR3 covers 12 residues. This CDR3 reads CASRHGGTEAFF. DNA of the CDR3: TGTGCCAGCAGACACGGGGGAACTGAAGCTTTCTTT.

This clone was detected only once. The chain joins TRBV12-3 or TRBV12-4 to TRBJ2-5; 7 nucleotides line up with TRBD1. The CDR3 is 11 residues long. V gave up 5 bases and J gave up 7 bases; unmatched junction bases: 1. CDR3: CASSRQGTQYF. CDR3 sequence (DNA): TGTGCCAGCAGTCGACAGGGGACCCAGTACTTC.

The chain employs TRBV7-2 and TRBJ1-2; D may be TRBD1 (6 bases). Per germline, CDR1 SGHTA and CDR2 FQGNSA. This CDR3 spans 14 amino acids. Trimming took 1 base from V and 9 from J, leaving 15 bases between them. CDR3 amino acids: CASSLEGGTGSYTF. As DNA, the CDR3 is TGTGCCAGCAGCTTAGAAGGGGGTACAGGAAGCTACACCTTC.

The V gene is TRBV18, the J gene TRBJ1-4; 8 positions match TRBD1. Germline V lookup: CDR1 KGHSH, CDR2 LQKENI. V was clipped by 3 bases and J by 5 bases; unmatched bases: 5. The CDR3 is 15 residues long. The CDR3 DNA sequence: TGTGCCAGCTCACCCGGACAGGGTTACAATGAAAAACTGTTTTTT. Protein product: CASSPGQGYNEKLFF. The full variable domain, completed using reference TRBV18 and TRBJ1-4, is NAGVMQNPRHLVRRRGQEARLRCSPMKGHSHVYWYRQLPEEGLKFMVYLQKENIIDESGMPKERFSAEFPKEGPSILRIQQVVRGDSAAYFCASSPGQGYNEKLFFGSGTQLSVL.

This chain's CDR3 is CASSQDGTGGLSPLHF. Written as DNA, the CDR3 is TGCGCCAGCAGCCAAGATGGGACAGGGGGTCTTTCACCCCTCCACTTT. The chain joins TRBV4-1 to TRBJ1-6; 11 nucleotides agree with TRBD1. Germline V gene lookup returns CDR1 MGHRA and CDR2 YSYEKL. The CDR3 has 16 amino acids. J gave up 9 bases and V 0 bases, and 4 bases lay outside the gene matches.

The V call is TRBV6-5, the J call TRBJ1-3, with no clear D. The CDR3 covers 15 residues. V was clipped by 0 bases and J by 0 bases, with 6 bases between them. Germline V gives CDR1 MNHEY, CDR2 SVGAGI. CDR3 DNA sequence: TGTGCCAGCAGTTACTCAGGGAGCTCTGGAAACACCATATATTTT. Its translation: CASSYSGSSGNTIYF.

The chain joins TRBV12-5 to TRBJ1-5; 8 bases fit TRBD1. The CDR3 length is 16 residues. Germline V gives CDR1 LGHNT, CDR2 FRNRAP. Trimming removed 6 bases from V and 1 base from J; junction bases left unmatched: 8. CDR3 nucleotide sequence: TGTGCTAGTGGATTAAAGCAGGGGGCGAGCAATCAGCCCCAGCATTTT. Its protein is CASGLKQGASNQPQHF.

This clone was seen once. The genes are TRBV19 and TRBJ1-5; D is possibly TRBD1 (5 bases). Between the trimmed V and J ends, which lost 2 bases and 3 bases, there was a span of 8 bases. CDR3 size: 14 residues. CDR1 is LNHDA, CDR2 SQIVND, per germline (reference sequence). CDR3 sequence: CASSIRGSNQPQHF. DNA for the CDR3: TGTGCCAGTAGTATAAGGGGTTCCAATCAGCCCCAGCATTTT.

This chain joins TRBV4-3 and TRBJ2-7; the match to TRBD2 covers 9 bases. Losses at the gene ends were 1 base for V and 0 bases for J; bases not matched to a gene: 4. The CDR3 is 16 amino acids. Per the germline V gene, CDR1 is LGHNA and CDR2 is YSLEER. Here the CDR3 reads CASSQGGGGVSYEQYF. The CDR3 bases are TGCGCCAGCAGCCAAGGTGGCGGGGGGGTCTCCTACGAGCAGTACTTC.

The chain recombines TRBV5-4 with TRBJ2-7; D perhaps matches TRBD1 (6 bases). V lost 0 bases to trimming and J lost 4 bases, with 14 bases between them. Per germline, CDR1 SGHNT and CDR2 YYREEE (reference sequence). This CDR3 is 15 amino acids long. The CDR3 here is CASSLGQGPQYEQYF. CDR3 DNA: TGTGCCAGCAGCTTGGGGCAGGGGCCTCAATACGAGCAGTACTTC.

This clone occurred a few times. This chain connects TRBV4-3 to TRBJ2-3; 8 bases are shared with TRBD2. Germline-derived CDR1 and CDR2 are LGHNA and YSLEER. J was trimmed by 1 base and V by 0 bases; bases with no gene match: 9. The CDR3 consists of 18 residues. CDR3 loop: CASSQDANRGGGTDTQYF. CDR3 DNA sequence: TGCGCCAGCAGCCAAGACGCAAATCGGGGGGGCGGCACAGATACGCAGTATTTT.

The chain joins TRBV4-3 to TRBJ2-3; D is perhaps TRBD2 (6 bases). The ends were cut back, 1 base at V and 3 bases at J, with 11 bases in the middle. Germline CDR1 and CDR2: LGHNA and YSLEER. The CDR3 has 15 residues. The CDR3 DNA is TGCGCCAGCAGCCAAGCGGGGAGGTGGACAGATACGCAGTATTTT. It codes for CASSQAGRWTDTQYF.

This chain joins TRBV11-1 and TRBJ2-1; TRBD2 is a possible D gene (6 bases). Trimming took 7 bases from V and 6 from J, leaving 16 bases between them. This CDR3 has 14 residues. CDR1 and CDR2 from the germline V gene are SGHAT and FQDESV (reference sequence). This CDR3 is CASIPKLEGNEQFF. In nucleotides, the CDR3 is TGTGCCAGCATCCCTAAACTGGAGGGCAATGAGCAGTTCTTC.

The rearrangement joins TRBV19 to TRBJ1-2; 9 bases agree with TRBD1. In germline, CDR1 is LNHDA, CDR2 SQIVND (reference sequence). After removal of 4 bases from V and 4 bases from J, the junction contained 7 bases not matched to a gene. This CDR3 spans 15 amino acids. The CDR3 is CASSTWDRASYGYTF. The CDR3 DNA reads TGTGCCAGTAGTACCTGGGACAGGGCTAGCTATGGCTACACCTTC.

The chain links TRBV10-3 to TRBJ2-1, with 9 bases that match TRBD1. Germline loops: CDR1 ENHRY, CDR2 SYGVKD. J gave up 2 bases and V 3 bases, and 2 bases lay outside the gene matches. The CDR3 covers 15 residues. The CDR3 loop reads CAISEGTGTYNEQFF. DNA for the CDR3: TGTGCCATCAGTGAAGGGACAGGGACCTACAATGAGCAGTTCTTC.

The CDR3 here is CASSEQGLSNEKLFF. The CDR3 DNA reads TGTGCCAGCAGTGAACAGGGTCTGTCTAATGAAAAACTGTTTTTT. The chain couples TRBV2 to TRBJ1-4; D might be TRBD1 (5 bases). V lost 2 bases and J 3 bases, leaving 10 bases between the germline ends. This CDR3 spans 15 amino acids. Germline CDR1 SNHLY, CDR2 FYNNEI.

This chain's CDR3 is CASSYSGQNGYTF. In nucleotides, the CDR3 is TGTGCCAGCAGTTACTCAGGACAGAATGGCTACACCTTC. This rearrangement joins TRBV6-5 to TRBJ1-2; weak D call: TRBD1 (6 bases). CDR3 length equals 13 residues. V lost 0 bases, J lost 6 bases, and 8 bases lay in between. Germline V gives CDR1 MNHEY, CDR2 SVGAGI.

V gene TRBV3-1 (or the pseudogene TRBV3-2) combines with J gene TRBJ1-3, with D perhaps matching TRBD1 (6 bases). The CDR3 is made up of 14 amino acids. Trimming removed 3 bases at V and 4 bases at J, with 10 bases between. Germline loops: CDR1 LGHDT, CDR2 YNNKEL (reference sequence). CDR3 DNA sequence: TGTGCCAGCAGCCAGGCAGGGGCAGGAAACACCATATATTTT. It translates to CASSQAGAGNTIYF.